A single sample is the source of the 18 T cell receptor beta chains below, sequenced in a study of T cell clonality in common variable immunodeficiency. Clones were read by immunoSEQ multiplex PCR, and TCRdb kept only the in-frame ones, dropping some. Singletons are absent from the sample, which has tens of thousands of clones. Material: peripheral blood mononuclear cells. These receptors all come from a person aged 18 to 69 in good health.

The table lists this clone with many counts. The CDR3 is cut off 3 residues early in the read; its end comes from the germline J gene. This chain connects TRBV19 to TRBJ1-1; D is perhaps TRBD1 (5 bases). Per the germline V gene, CDR1 is LNHDA and CDR2 is SQIVND (reference sequence). Trimming stripped 3 bases from V and 2 bases from J, with 13 bases between. The CDR3 totals 15 residues. CDR3 in amino acids: CASSIEGRLNTEAFF. CDR3 bases read: TGTGCCAGTAGTATTGAGGGGCGCCTTAACACTGAA.

This clone was counted ten times or more. The read is 3 residues too short to cover the CDR3 end, so that end is filled in from the germline J gene. The chain couples TRBV10-3 to TRBJ2-3; D gene uncertain. The V gene's germline CDR1 is ENHRY and CDR2 SYGVKD. The length of the CDR3 is 12 residues. Partial CDR3 DNA: TGTGCCATCAGTGCGCAGGAAGAGACG. It translates to CAISAQEET. The complete CDR3 reads CAISAQEETQYF.

A word on this clone: Sequencing ends 3 residues short of the CDR3 end; the germline J gene provides the rest. The rearrangement joins TRBV19 to TRBJ2-2; 11 bases agree with TRBD1. Per the germline V gene, CDR1 is LNHDA and CDR2 is SQIVND (reference sequence). CDR3 length: 15 residues. CDR3 DNA (partial): TGTGCCAGTAGCAGGACAGGGGGCATAAATGAAAAG. It yields the protein CASSRTGGINEK. The whole CDR3 sequence reads CASSRTGGINEKLFF.

This clone has a handful of counts. The read is 3 residues too short to cover the CDR3 end, so that end is filled in from the germline J gene. V usage is TRBV7-8 and J usage is TRBJ1-5; 7 nucleotides align to TRBD1. The V segment lost 2 bases and the J segment 4 bases; nucleotides outside the gene matches: 8. Germline assignment: CDR1 SGHVS and CDR2 FQNEAQ. This CDR3 is 16 amino acids long. CDR3 DNA (partial): TGTGCCAGCAGCTTACTGGTGGGACAGACTAATCAGCCC. Translated, it gives CASSLLVGQTNQP. The complete CDR3 sequence is CASSLLVGQTNQPQHF.

This clone showed up just a few times. Read coverage stops 3 residues before the CDR3 terminus; the germline J gene supplies the remainder. V is TRBV7-9 and J is TRBJ1-1; possible D gene TRBD1, 6 bases. The CDR3 is 13 amino acids. Trimming removed 1 base from V and 6 bases from J, with 9 bases in between. The germline V gene encodes CDR1 SEHNR and CDR2 FQNEAQ (reference sequence). The CDR3 protein is CASSLGTVAEAFF. The sequenced CDR3 bases are TGTGCCAGCAGCTTAGGGACAGTCGCTGAA.

This clone was counted many times. The CDR3 end falls 3 residues outside the read, so it is completed with the germline J gene. The rearrangement uses TRBV20-1 and TRBJ1-1; no clear D. CDR3 length: 14 amino acids. Germline CDR1 reads DFQATT; CDR2 reads SNEGSKA (reference sequence). Trimming took off 0 bases at V and 3 bases at J, with 11 bases between the two ends. CDR3 region: CSARDPRRDTEAFF. Partial CDR3 DNA: TGCAGTGCTAGAGATCCGCGAAGGGACACTGAA.

In its sample, this clone was seen many times. The sequenced fragment ends 3 residues before the CDR3 boundary, so the rest is inferred from the germline J gene. The V gene is TRBV29-1, the J gene TRBJ2-5; tentative D call: TRBD2 (6 bases). Per germline, CDR1 SQVTM and CDR2 ANQGSEA. There are 13 residues in the CDR3. Trimming left V 4 bases short and J 4 bases short, with 13 bases between. CDR3 sequence: CSVVGGIRETQYF. The covered CDR3 bases are TGCAGCGTTGTAGGCGGGATAAGAGAGACC.

This clone was counted at least ten times. Sequencing ends 3 residues short of the CDR3 end; the germline J gene provides the rest. This rearrangement joins TRBV6-1 to TRBJ2-7, with D perhaps matching TRBD1 (6 bases). The germline V and J ends were trimmed by 1 base and 2 bases, with 12 bases remaining between them. The CDR3 runs to 15 residues. Germline loops: CDR1 MNHNS, CDR2 SASEGT. The DNA read from the CDR3 is TGTGCCAGCAGTGAAGAGGCAGGGGACCCCTACGAG. Translated, it gives CASSEEAGDPYE. The CDR3 as a whole reads CASSEEAGDPYEQYF.

There are many counts of this clone. The read ends 3 residues shy of where the CDR3 ends; the end is completed using the germline J gene. The chain links TRBV20-1 to TRBJ2-2; perhaps TRBD1 as D (5 bases). This CDR3 region has 13 residues. From germline, CDR1 is DFQATT and CDR2 SNEGSKA (reference sequence). The CDR3 is CSAPARAVEKLFF. The part of the CDR3 DNA that was read is TGCAGTGCCCCAGCCAGGGCGGTCGAAAAG.

This clone was found a few times. Coverage ceases 3 residues before the CDR3 finishes, and the germline J gene fills in the end. The gene calls are TRBV6-4 and TRBJ2-7; 7 bases are shared with TRBD2. The CDR3 has 15 residues. The J segment lost 6 bases and the V segment lost 2 bases, leaving 10 bases of the junction unmatched. CDR1 and CDR2 (germline): MRHNA, SNTAGT. The CDR3 DNA, read in part, is TGTGCCAGCAGTGACCTGGCGGGAGAACCTTTCGAG. Protein product: CASSDLAGEPFE. The complete CDR3 reads CASSDLAGEPFEQYF.

As to this clone: The CDR3 end falls 3 residues outside the read, so it is completed with the germline J gene. The rearrangement joins TRBV7-2 to TRBJ1-1, with D maybe TRBD1 (6 bases). This CDR3 contains 16 residues. Germline V lookup: CDR1 SGHTA, CDR2 FQGNSA. The CDR3 is CASSLAGTSGGHTAFF. CDR3 bases read: TGTGCCAGCAGCTTAGCTGGGACTAGCGGGGGCCATACG.

In the case of this clone: The CDR3 end lies 3 residues beyond the end of the read and is filled in from the germline J gene. This same CDR3 is encoded by further DNA sequences in the sample. This sequence joins TRBV29-1 and TRBJ2-5, with 7 bases matching TRBD1. This CDR3 has 14 amino acids. V dropped 7 bases and J dropped 7; count of bases not matched to a gene: 15. CDR1 and CDR2 (germline): SQVTM, ANQGSEA. The CDR3 DNA, read in part, is TGCAGCGGGACTCGGGACAGTTCAGGGGTGACC. Its translation: CSGTRDSSGVT. The full CDR3 protein reads CSGTRDSSGVTQYF.

In its sample, this clone was seen a few times. The read stops 3 residues short of the end of the CDR3; the missing end is completed from the germline J gene. The chain couples TRBV2 to TRBJ2-1, with 9 bases that match TRBD1. This CDR3 is 15 amino acids long. Losses at the gene ends were 1 base for V and 8 bases for J; bases not matched to a gene: 6. The V gene's germline CDR1 is SNHLY and CDR2 FYNNEI. CDR3 DNA (partial): TGTGCCAGCAGTGAAGAGGGACAGGGATTCGATGAG. Protein: CASSEEGQGFDE. The whole CDR3 is CASSEEGQGFDEQFF.

This clone came up many times. Read sequence stops 3 residues before the CDR3 end, and the germline J gene provides the missing end. The chain joins TRBV11-2 to TRBJ2-2; 12 bases are shared with TRBD1. The J segment lost 5 bases and the V segment lost 6 bases, leaving 4 bases of the junction unmatched. The CDR3 is 15 residues long. Germline V CDR1 and CDR2: SGHAT, FQNNGV. Partial CDR3 DNA: TGTGCCAGCAGGAGGGACAGGGGGCGAACCGGGGAG. This sequence encodes CASRRDRGRTGE. The full CDR3 is CASRRDRGRTGELFF. The full variable domain, completed using reference TRBV11-2 and TRBJ2-2, is EAGVAQSPRYKIIEKRQSVAFWCNPISGHATLYWYQQILGQGPKLLIQFQNNGVVDDSQLPKDRFSAERLKGVDSTLKIQPAKLEDSAVYLCASRRDRGRTGELFFGEGSRLTVL.

This clone was counted at least ten times. Its ends do not fully match the called genes, so a read error is possible. The CDR3 end falls 3 residues outside the read, so it is completed with the germline J gene. The chain joins TRBV7-7 to TRBJ2-1, with 7 bases matching TRBD1. This CDR3 region has 13 residues. Germline V lookup: CDR1 SSHAT, CDR2 FNYEAQ (reference sequence). CDR3 DNA, as far as it was read: TGTGCTAGCAGCTCGGACAGGTACAATGAG. This sequence encodes CASSSDRYNE. The full CDR3 sequence reads CASSSDRYNEQFF.

This clone appeared a few times. CDR3 DNA, as far as it was read: TGTGCCTGGAGTCTCGGGGTAGGAAATTCACCG. Its translation is CAWSLGVGNSP. In full, the CDR3 reads CAWSLGVGNSPLFF. J is TRBJ2-2 and V is TRBV30; tentatively, D is TRBD2 (5 bases). The CDR3 end falls 3 residues outside the read, so it is completed with the germline J gene. CDR1 is GTSNPN, CDR2 SVGIG, per germline (reference sequence). This CDR3 has 14 residues.

At least ten counts were recorded for this clone. The CDR3 spells CASSSQGYSPLHF. Incomplete CDR3 DNA: TGTGCCAGCAGCTCTCAGGGCTACTCACCC. The V call is TRBV14, the J call TRBJ1-6; the D gene is possibly TRBD1 (5 bases). The read comes to an end 3 residues before the CDR3 does, leaving the germline J gene to fill in the end. Per the germline V gene, CDR1 is SGHDN and CDR2 is FVKESK. V shed 5 bases and J shed 10 bases, with 12 bases lying between them. This CDR3 contains 13 residues.

This clone was seen repeatedly, ten times or more. The read gets to within 3 residues of the CDR3 end, and the germline J gene fills in the rest. The chain carries TRBV30 and TRBJ2-3; 11 nucleotides match TRBD1. J gave up 4 bases and V 5 bases, and 8 bases lay outside the gene matches. CDR3 length equals 15 residues. Per germline, CDR1 GTSNPN and CDR2 SVGIG (reference sequence). CDR3 in amino acids: CAWGGTGGGADTQYF. The CDR3 bases that were read are TGTGCCTGGGGGGGGACAGGGGGAGGAGCAGATACG.